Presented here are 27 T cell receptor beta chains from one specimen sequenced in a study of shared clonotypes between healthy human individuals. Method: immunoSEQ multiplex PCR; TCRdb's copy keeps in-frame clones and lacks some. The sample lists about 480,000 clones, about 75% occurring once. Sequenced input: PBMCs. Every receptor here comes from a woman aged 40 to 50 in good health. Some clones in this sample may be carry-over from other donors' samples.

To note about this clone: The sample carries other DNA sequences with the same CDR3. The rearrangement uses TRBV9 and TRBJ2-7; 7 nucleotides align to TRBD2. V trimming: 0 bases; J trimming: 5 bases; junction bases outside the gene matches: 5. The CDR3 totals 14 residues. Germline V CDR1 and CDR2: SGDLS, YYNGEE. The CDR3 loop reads CASSVGPGGDEQYF. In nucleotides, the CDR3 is TGTGCCAGCAGCGTAGGTCCGGGGGGTGACGAGCAGTACTTC.

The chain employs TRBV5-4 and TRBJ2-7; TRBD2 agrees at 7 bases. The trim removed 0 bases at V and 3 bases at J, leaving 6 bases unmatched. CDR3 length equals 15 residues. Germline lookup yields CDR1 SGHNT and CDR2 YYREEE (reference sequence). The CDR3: CASSLGHGGSYEQYF. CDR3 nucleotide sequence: TGTGCCAGCAGCTTGGGCCATGGCGGGAGCTACGAGCAGTACTTC.

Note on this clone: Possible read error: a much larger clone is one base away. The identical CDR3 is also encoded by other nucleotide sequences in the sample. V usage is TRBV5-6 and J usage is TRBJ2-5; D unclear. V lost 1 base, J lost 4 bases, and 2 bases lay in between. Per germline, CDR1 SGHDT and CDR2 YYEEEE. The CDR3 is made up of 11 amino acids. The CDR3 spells CASSLRETQYF. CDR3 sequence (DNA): TGTGCCAGCAGCTTGAGAGAGACCCAGTACTTC.

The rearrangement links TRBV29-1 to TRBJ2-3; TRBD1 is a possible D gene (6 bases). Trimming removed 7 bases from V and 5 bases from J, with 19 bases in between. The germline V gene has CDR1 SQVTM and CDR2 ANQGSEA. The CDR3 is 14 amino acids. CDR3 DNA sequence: TGCAGCGCCAAAGAGGGGGACAAAGGAGATACGCAGTATTTT. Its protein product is CSAKEGDKGDTQYF.

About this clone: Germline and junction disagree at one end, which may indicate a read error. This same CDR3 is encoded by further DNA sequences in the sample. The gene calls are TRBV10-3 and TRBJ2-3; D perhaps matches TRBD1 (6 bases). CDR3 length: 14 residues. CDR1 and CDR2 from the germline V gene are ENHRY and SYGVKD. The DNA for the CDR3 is TGTGCCATCAGTGACAGGGGTAGCACAGATACGCAGTATTTC. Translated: CAISDRGSTDTQYF.

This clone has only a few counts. CDR3 DNA sequence: TGTGCCAGCAGTGAAAGGGACAATGACAATGAGCAGTTCTTC. The encoded protein is CASSERDNDNEQFF. This chain joins TRBV6-1 and TRBJ2-1; tentatively, D is TRBD1 (6 bases). CDR1 is MNHNS and CDR2 is SASEGT in the germline V gene. The CDR3 contains 14 residues. Between the trimmed V and J ends, which lost 2 bases and 5 bases, there was a span of 10 bases.

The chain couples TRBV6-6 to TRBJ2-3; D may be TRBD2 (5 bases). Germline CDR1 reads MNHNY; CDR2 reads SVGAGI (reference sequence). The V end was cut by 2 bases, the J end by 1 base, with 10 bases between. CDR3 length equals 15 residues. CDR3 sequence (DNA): TGTGCCAGCAGTTACGAGGGCGCCCGCACAGATACGCAGTATTTT. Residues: CASSYEGARTDTQYF.

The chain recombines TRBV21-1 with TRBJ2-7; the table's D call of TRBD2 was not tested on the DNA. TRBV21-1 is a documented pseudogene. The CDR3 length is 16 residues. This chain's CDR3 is CASSKYTRGNSYEQYF. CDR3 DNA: TGTGCCAGCAGCAAATACACCCGGGGTAACTCCTACGAGCAGTACTTC.

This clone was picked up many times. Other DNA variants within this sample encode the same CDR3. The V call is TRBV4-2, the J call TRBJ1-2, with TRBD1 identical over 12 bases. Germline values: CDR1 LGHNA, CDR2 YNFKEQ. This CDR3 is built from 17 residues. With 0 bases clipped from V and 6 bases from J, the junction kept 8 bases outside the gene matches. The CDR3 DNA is TGTGCCAGCAGCCAAGAAACCGGGACAGGGGGCGGGAATGGCTACACCTTC. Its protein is CASSQETGTGGGNGYTF.

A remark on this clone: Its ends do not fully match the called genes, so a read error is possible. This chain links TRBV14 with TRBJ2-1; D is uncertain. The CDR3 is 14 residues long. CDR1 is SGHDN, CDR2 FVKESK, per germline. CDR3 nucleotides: TGTGCCAGCAGCCAAGATCGCTACTTCCGTAACTGGGTCTTC. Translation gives CASSQDRYFRNWVF.

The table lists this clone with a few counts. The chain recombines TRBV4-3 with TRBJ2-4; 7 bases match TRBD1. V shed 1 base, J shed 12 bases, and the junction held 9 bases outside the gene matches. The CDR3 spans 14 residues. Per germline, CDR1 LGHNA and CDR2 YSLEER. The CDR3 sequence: CASSQGGIEGAQYF. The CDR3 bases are TGCGCCAGCAGCCAAGGGGGAATTGAGGGGGCTCAGTACTTC.

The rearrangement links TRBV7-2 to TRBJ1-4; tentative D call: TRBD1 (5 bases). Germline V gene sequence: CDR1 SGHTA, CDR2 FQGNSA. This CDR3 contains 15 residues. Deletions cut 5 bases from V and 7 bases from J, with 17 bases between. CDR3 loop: CASSRSGRLGEKLFF. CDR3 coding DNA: TGTGCCAGCAGCCGATCGGGACGCCTAGGTGAAAAACTGTTTTTT.

CDR3 loop: CASSLPGQGVSYEQYF. The CDR3 DNA follows: TGTGCCAGCAGTCTACCGGGACAGGGTGTCTCCTACGAGCAGTACTTC. The J gene is TRBJ2-7, the V gene TRBV2, with 9 bases that match TRBD1. The germline gives CDR1 SNHLY, CDR2 FYNNEI. V trimming: 5 bases; J trimming: 0 bases; junction bases outside the gene matches: 8. The length of the CDR3 is 16 residues.

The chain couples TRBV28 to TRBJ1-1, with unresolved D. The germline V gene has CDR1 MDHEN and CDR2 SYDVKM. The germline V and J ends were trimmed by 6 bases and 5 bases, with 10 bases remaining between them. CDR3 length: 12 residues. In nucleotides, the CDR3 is TGTGCCAGCAGAGGGCCGGGGACTGAAGCTTTCTTT. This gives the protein CASRGPGTEAFF.

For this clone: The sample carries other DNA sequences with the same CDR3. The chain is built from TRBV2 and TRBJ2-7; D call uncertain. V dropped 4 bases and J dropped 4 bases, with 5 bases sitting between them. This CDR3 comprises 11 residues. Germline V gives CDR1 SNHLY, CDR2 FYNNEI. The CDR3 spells CASSVPYEQYF. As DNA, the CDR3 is TGTGCCAGCAGTGTACCATACGAGCAGTACTTC.

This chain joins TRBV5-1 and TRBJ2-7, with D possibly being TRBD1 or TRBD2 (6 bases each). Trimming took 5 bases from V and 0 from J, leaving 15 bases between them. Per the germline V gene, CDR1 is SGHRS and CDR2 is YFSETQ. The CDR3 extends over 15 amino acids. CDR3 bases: TGCGCCAGCAGTCCTGGTGGGGGGCACTCCTACGAGCAGTACTTC. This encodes CASSPGGGHSYEQYF.

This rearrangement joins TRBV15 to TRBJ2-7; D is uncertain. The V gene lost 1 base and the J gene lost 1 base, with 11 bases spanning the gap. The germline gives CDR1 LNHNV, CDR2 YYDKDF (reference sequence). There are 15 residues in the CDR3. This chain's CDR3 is CATSRGALTSYEQYF. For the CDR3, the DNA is TGTGCCACCAGCAGAGGTGCCCTCACTTCCTACGAGCAGTACTTC.

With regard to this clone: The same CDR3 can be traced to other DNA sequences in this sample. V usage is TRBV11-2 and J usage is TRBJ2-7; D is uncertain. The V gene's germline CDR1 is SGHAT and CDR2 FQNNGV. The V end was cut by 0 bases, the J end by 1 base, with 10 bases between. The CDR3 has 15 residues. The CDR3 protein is CASSLDPGRSYEQYF. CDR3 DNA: TGTGCCAGCAGCTTAGATCCGGGCAGGTCCTACGAGCAGTACTTC.

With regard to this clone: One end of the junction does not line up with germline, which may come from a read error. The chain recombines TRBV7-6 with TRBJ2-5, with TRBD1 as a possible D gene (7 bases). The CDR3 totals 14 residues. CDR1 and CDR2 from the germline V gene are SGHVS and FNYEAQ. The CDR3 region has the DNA TGTGCCAGCAGCCCCGCCTTCAGGGGGGAGACCCGGTACTTC. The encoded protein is CASSPAFRGETRYF.

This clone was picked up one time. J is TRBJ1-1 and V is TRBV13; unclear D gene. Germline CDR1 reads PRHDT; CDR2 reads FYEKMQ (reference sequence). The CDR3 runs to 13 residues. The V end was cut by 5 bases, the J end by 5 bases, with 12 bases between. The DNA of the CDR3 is TGTGCCAGCAGCCCCCGAGGCTCAACTGAAGCTTTCTTT. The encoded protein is CASSPRGSTEAFF. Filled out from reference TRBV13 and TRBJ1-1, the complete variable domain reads AAGVIQSPRHLIKEKRETATLKCYPIPRHDTVYWYQQGPGQDPQFLISFYEKMQSDKGSIPDRFSAQQFSDYHSELNMSSLELGDSALYFCASSPRGSTEAFFGQGTRLTVV.

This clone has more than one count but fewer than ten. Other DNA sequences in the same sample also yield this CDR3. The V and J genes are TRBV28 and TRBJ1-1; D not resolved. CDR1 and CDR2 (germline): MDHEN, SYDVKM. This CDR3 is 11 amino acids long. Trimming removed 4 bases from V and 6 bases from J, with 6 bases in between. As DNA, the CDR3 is TGTGCCAGCAGTTCGGCAGCTGAAGCTTTCTTT. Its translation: CASSSAAEAFF.

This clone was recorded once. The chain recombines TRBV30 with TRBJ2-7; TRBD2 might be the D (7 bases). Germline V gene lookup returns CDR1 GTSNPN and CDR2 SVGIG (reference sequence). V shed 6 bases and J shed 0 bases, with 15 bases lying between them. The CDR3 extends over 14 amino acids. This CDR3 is CACRGRASSYEQYF. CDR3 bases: TGTGCCTGTAGGGGGAGGGCCAGCTCCTACGAGCAGTACTTC.

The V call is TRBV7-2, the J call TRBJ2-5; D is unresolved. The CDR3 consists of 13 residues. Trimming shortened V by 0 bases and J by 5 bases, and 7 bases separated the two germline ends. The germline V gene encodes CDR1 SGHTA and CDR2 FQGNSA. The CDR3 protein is CASSLAGLETQYF. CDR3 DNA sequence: TGTGCCAGCAGCTTAGCGGGCCTTGAGACCCAGTACTTC.

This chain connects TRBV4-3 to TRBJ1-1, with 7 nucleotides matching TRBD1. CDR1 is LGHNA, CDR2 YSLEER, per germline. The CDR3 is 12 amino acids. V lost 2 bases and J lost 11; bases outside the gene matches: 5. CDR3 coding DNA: TGCGCCAGCAGCCAAAGAAGGGGGCGGGCTTTCTTT. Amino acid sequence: CASSQRRGRAFF.

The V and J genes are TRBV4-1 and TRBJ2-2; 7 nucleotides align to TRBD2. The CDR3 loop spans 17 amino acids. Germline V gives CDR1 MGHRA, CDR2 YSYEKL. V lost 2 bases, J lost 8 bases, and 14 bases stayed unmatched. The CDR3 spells CASSQPSGSTTAGELFF. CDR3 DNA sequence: TGCGCCAGCAGCCAACCTAGCGGCTCTACCACTGCGGGGGAGCTGTTTTTT.

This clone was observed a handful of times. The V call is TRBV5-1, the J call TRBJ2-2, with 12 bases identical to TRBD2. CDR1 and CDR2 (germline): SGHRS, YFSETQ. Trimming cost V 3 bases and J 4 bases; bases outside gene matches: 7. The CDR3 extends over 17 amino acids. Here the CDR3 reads CASSWRLAGEATGELFF. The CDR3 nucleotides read TGCGCCAGCAGCTGGAGACTAGCGGGAGAAGCCACCGGGGAGCTGTTTTTT.

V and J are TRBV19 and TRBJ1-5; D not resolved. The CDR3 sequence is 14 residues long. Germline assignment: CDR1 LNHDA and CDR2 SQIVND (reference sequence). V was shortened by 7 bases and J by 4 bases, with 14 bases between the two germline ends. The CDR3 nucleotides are TGTGCCAGTAAACGCACAGACCTTAATCAGCCCCAGCATTTT. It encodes CASKRTDLNQPQHF. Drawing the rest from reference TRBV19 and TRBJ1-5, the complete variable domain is DGGITQSPKYLFRKEGQNVTLSCEQNLNHDAMYWYRQDPGQGLRLIYYSQIVNDFQKGDIAEGYSVSREKKESFPLTVTSAQKNPTAFYLCASKRTDLNQPQHFGDGTRLSIL.